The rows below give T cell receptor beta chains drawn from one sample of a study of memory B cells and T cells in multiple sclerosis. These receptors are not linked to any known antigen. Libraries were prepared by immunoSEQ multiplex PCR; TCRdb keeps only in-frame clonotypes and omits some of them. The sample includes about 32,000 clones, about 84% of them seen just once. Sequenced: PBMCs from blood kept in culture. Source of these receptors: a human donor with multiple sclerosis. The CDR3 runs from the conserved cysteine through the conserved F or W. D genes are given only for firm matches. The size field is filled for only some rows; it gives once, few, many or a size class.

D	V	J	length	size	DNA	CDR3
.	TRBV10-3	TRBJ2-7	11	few	TGTGCCATCGGTCCCACCTACGAGCAGTACTTC	CAIGPTYEQYF
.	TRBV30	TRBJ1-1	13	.	TGTGCCTGGGGAGACAGCCCGAACACTGAAGCTTTCTTT	CAWGDSPNTEAFF
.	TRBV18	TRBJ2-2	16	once	TGTGCCAGCTCACCACCGGGGCAGGGCGACACCGGGGAGCTGTTTTTT	CASSPPGQGDTGELFF
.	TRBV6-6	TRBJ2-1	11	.	TGTGCCAGCAGCCTTAACAATGAGCAGTTCTTC	CASSLNNEQFF
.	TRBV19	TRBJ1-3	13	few	TGTGCCAGTCGACAGAACTCTGGAAACACCATATATTTT	CASRQNSGNTIYF
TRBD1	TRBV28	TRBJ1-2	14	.	TGTGCCAGCAGTCCGACAGGGGACCCCTATGGCTACACCTTC	CASSPTGDPYGYTF
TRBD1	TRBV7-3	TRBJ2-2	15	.	TGTGCCAGCAGCAGACAGGGGACGGACACCGGGGAGCTGTTTTTT	CASSRQGTDTGELFF
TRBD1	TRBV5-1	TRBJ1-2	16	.	TGCGCCAGCAGCTTGGAGGGACAGGGGGTAAACTATGGCTACACCTTC	CASSLEGQGVNYGYTF
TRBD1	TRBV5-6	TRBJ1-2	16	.	TGTGCCAGCAGCCTGGAGGGAGGAGGACAGGGTGACGGCTACACCTTC	CASSLEGGGQGDGYTF
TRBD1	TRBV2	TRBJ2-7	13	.	TGTGCCAGCAGTGAGGACAGGGGGCTAGGGCAGTACTTC	CASSEDRGLGQYF
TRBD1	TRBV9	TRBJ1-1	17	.	TGTGCCAGCAGCCGGGGGACAGGGGGCGCCAGTGGCACTGAAGCTTTCTTT	CASSRGTGGASGTEAFF
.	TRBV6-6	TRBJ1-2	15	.	TGTGCCAGCAGTTACGACCGGGGGCTCTTATATGGCTACACCTTC	CASSYDRGLLYGYTF
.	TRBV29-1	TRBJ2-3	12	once	TGCAGCGTTGATTGGGGGGTAGGTACGCAGTATTTT	CSVDWGVGTQYF
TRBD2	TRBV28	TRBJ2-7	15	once	TGTGCCAGCAGTCCGTTGGGCGGGAGGGTCTACGAGCAGTACTTC	CASSPLGGRVYEQYF
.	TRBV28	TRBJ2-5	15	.	TGTGCCAGCAGTTTAGAGGACACAGACCAAGAGACCCAGTACTTC	CASSLEDTDQETQYF
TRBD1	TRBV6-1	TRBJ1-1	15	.	TGTGCCAGCAGTGGGACAGGCGCCCTGAACACTGAAGCTTTCTTT	CASSGTGALNTEAFF
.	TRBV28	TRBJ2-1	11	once	TGTGCCAGCAGCCCATTGGATGAGCAGTTCTTC	CASSPLDEQFF
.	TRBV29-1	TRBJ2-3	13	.	TGCAGCGCAAGGAGGACTAGCACAGATACGCAGTATTTT	CSARRTSTDTQYF
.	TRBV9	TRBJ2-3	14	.	TGTGCCAGCAGCGTAAGACAGGGCACAGATACGCAGTATTTT	CASSVRQGTDTQYF
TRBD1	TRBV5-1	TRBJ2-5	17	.	TGCGCCAGCAGCTTGGGGGGACAGGGGGCCTTACAAGAGACCCAGTACTTC	CASSLGGQGALQETQYF
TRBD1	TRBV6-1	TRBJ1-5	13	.	TGTGCCAGCAGGAGGACAGGGGGTCAGCCCCAGCATTTT	CASRRTGGQPQHF
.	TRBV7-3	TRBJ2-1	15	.	TGTGCCAGCAGCTTGGGGGACTGGCGGGTAGTAGAGCAGTTCTTC	CASSLGDWRVVEQFF
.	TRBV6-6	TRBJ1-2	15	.	TGTGCCAGCAGCTACTCCATTGAGGGATTCTATGGCTACACCTTC	CASSYSIEGFYGYTF
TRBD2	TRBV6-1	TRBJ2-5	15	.	TGTGCCAGCAGTGATTGGGCTAGCGGGGTGCAGACCCAGTACTTC	CASSDWASGVQTQYF
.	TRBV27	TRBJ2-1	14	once	TGTGCCAGCACCAGGGGTAGCGGATACAATGAGCAGTTCTTC	CASTRGSGYNEQFF
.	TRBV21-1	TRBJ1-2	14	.	TGTGCCAGCACCGTAATCTGGTGGGACTATGGCTACACCTTC	CASTVIWWDYGYTF
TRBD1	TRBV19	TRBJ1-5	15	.	TGTGCCAGTAGTATAGAGGGACAGGGGTATCAGCCCCAGCATTTT	CASSIEGQGYQPQHF
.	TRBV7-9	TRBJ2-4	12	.	TGTGCCAGCAGCTTGGGGGGAAACATTCAGTACTTC	CASSLGGNIQYF
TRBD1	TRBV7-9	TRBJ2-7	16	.	TGTGCCAGCAGCAGCCCGGTCGGACAGGGGGCCTACGAGCAGTACTTC	CASSSPVGQGAYEQYF
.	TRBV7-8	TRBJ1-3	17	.	TGTGCCAGCAGCTTAGGAGGAATATCTTTGCCTGGAAACACCATATATTTT	CASSLGGISLPGNTIYF
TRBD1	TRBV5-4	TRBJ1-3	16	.	TGTGCCAGCAGCTTGATGGGACAGGGTTTGGGAAACACCATATATTTT	CASSLMGQGLGNTIYF
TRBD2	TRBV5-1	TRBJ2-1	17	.	TGCGCCAGCAGCCCGGGACTAGCGGGACTATCCTACAATGAGCAGTTCTTC	CASSPGLAGLSYNEQFF
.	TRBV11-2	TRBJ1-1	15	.	TGTGCCAGCAGCTTAAGCAGGGTCCACAGGGATGAAGCTTTCTTT	CASSLSRVHRDEAFF
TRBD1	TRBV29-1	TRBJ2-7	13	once	TGCAGCGCTATGACAGGGGGTTCCTACGAGCAGTACTTC	CSAMTGGSYEQYF
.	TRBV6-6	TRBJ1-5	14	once	TGTGCCAGCAGTTATCAAGGGATCGGTCAGCCCCAGCATTTT	CASSYQGIGQPQHF
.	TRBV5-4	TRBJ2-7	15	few	TGTGCCAGCAGCTTGCTAGGACAGAGCTCCTACGAGCAGTACTTC	CASSLLGQSSYEQYF
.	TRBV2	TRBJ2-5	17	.	TGTGCCAGCAGAGTAATAGGGACTCAGGTCCCTGGAGAGACCCAGTACTTC	CASRVIGTQVPGETQYF
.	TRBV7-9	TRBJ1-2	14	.	TGTGCCAGCAGCTTGGATGGGGGGGCTGATGGCTACACCTTC	CASSLDGGADGYTF
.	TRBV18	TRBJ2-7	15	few	TGTGCCAGCTCACCGCCGAGCTTGGGGGCCTACGAGCAGTACTTC	CASSPPSLGAYEQYF
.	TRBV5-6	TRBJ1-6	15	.	TGTGCCAGCAGCTTGGTGGGGCCTCGGGATTCACCCCTCCACTTT	CASSLVGPRDSPLHF
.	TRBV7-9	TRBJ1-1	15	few	TGTGCCAGCAGCTCTCCGGGACACCCGTACACTGAAGCTTTCTTT	CASSSPGHPYTEAFF
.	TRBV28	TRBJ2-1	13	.	TGTGCCAGCAGTTTAGGGTCCTACAATGAGCAGTTCTTC	CASSLGSYNEQFF
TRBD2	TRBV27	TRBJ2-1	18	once	TGTGCCAGCAGTTTAGGGACTAGCGGGGGGGCCTGGTACAATGAGCAGTTCTTC	CASSLGTSGGAWYNEQFF